These 7 T cell receptor beta chains originate from one sample sequenced in a study of T cell repertoires in cytomegalovirus infection. In TCRdb, the reads were re-called with MiXCR into one record per CDR3 protein. The sample consists of about half a million distinct CDR3 sequences, more than 30% of them appearing once. Antigen specificity for these receptors is unknown. The material was cultured PBMCs, obtained from culture after CMV antigen stimulation. These receptors came from a human donor in good health (CMV status not recorded). Some clones in this sample may be carry-over from other donors' samples.

This clonotype has just a few counts. The rearrangement joins TRBV6-1 to TRBJ1-4; 10 bases align to TRBD1. The CDR3 contains 15 residues. J lost 8 bases, V lost 4 bases, and 7 bases had no gene match. The germline CDR1 and CDR2 sequences are MNHNS and SASEGT. The CDR3 sequence: CASSGRQGAIEKLFF. Here the CDR3 DNA reads TGTGCCAGCAGTGGACGACAGGGGGCTATAGAAAAACTGTTTTTT.

This clonotype was seen more than once but under ten times. This CDR3 is CSASGGWDRDRFF. The CDR3 DNA follows: TGCAGTGCTAGTGGAGGCTGGGACAGGGATAGGTTCTTC. The rearrangement links TRBV20-1 to TRBJ2-1; 9 bases are shared with TRBD1. Germline V CDR1 and CDR2: DFQATT, SNEGSKA (reference sequence). The CDR3 contains 13 residues. V dropped 3 bases and J dropped 15; count of bases not matched to a gene: 12.

The rearrangement uses TRBV6-1 and TRBJ1-1; TRBD1 agrees at 11 bases. Losses at the gene ends were 6 bases for V and 8 bases for J; bases not matched to a gene: 11. CDR1 and CDR2 from the germline V gene are MNHNS and SASEGT. The CDR3 runs 15 residues. DNA for the CDR3: TGTGCCAGCAGATCCGGGACAGGGGGTCGAACAGAAGCTTTCTTT. As protein: CASRSGTGGRTEAFF.

This clonotype has at least ten counts. V and J are TRBV7-2 and TRBJ2-7; 7 nucleotides agree with TRBD1. Looked up from germline, CDR1 is SGHTA and CDR2 is FQGNSA. The junction had 5 bases not matched to a gene; V was cut back by 5 bases and J by 7 bases. The CDR3 is 12 amino acids. The DNA of the CDR3 is TGTGCCAGCAGCCCGACAGGGAGTGAGCAGTACTTC. Protein sequence: CASSPTGSEQYF.

This clonotype turned up a few times. The CDR3 sequence: CASSQDSWTSGANVLTF. CDR3 sequence (DNA): TGCGCCAGCAGCCAAGATTCGTGGACCTCTGGGGCCAACGTCCTGACTTTC. This rearrangement joins TRBV4-3 to TRBJ2-6; D gene uncertain. V gave up 0 bases and J gave up 0 bases, with 9 bases separating them. The CDR3 is 17 amino acids. Per germline, CDR1 LGHNA and CDR2 YSLEER.

V usage is TRBV19 and J usage is TRBJ2-5; D not certain. CDR1 is LNHDA, CDR2 SQIVND, per germline (reference sequence). V was shortened by 6 bases and J by 5 bases, with 10 bases between the two germline ends. The CDR3 has 12 amino acids. The CDR3: CASSIGEETQYF. CDR3 DNA sequence: TGTGCCAGTAGCATCGGAGAGGAGACCCAGTACTTC.

This chain links TRBV5-1 with TRBJ2-5; 10 bases line up with TRBD1. V shed 4 bases, J shed 7 bases, and the junction held 10 bases outside the gene matches. The CDR3 length is 15 residues. CDR1 is SGHRS, CDR2 YFSETQ, per germline. The CDR3 protein is CASSPSGQGRRTQYF. The CDR3 bases are TGCGCCAGCAGCCCATCGGGACAGGGGAGAAGGACCCAGTACTTC.